This entry features one T cell receptor (beta chain) sequence. The method was immunoSEQ multiplex PCR; TCRdb's version includes in-frame clones alone and lacks a portion of them. The sample carries over 90,000 clones, roughly 90% recorded once. This entry comes from a study of blood T cell repertoires in COVID-19. Study background: Some COVID-19 samples were acute and others convalescent; all came from the United States, Italy and Spain. Nucleic acid was either cDNA or gDNA, and it came from T cells, B-cell-depleted T cells, or PBMCs.

V was cut by 4 bases and J by 5 bases, with 9 bases left in between. Per the germline V gene, CDR1 is SQVTM and CDR2 is ANQGSEA. This CDR3 comprises 12 residues. The V gene is TRBV29-1, the J gene TRBJ1-5; the D is unclear. Sequenced material: peripheral blood. The source is an older woman with acute or convalescent COVID-19. CDR3 nucleotides: TGCAGCGTTGGCGGTTCCGATCAGCCCCAGCATTTT. Encoded protein: CSVGGSDQPQHF.